Listed below are T cell receptor beta chains from one sample, sequenced in a study of blood T cell repertoires in COVID-19. This table comes from immunoSEQ multiplex PCR, and its TCRdb copy is limited to in-frame clones, with some not included. The sample lists roughly 480,000 clones; 89% were seen once. Sequencing was carried out using peripheral blood. The receptors were gathered from a man aged 18 to 30 with COVID-19, enrolled during active disease. Each CDR3 is given with its conserved first and last residue. D genes are given only for firm matches. Part of the rows lack a size; the others show once, few, many or a class for expanded clones.

cdr3_nt cdr3_aa clone_size d_call j_call v_call
TGTGCCAGCAGCTTGAATCTAGGGCAGGGCTATAGCAATCAGCCCCAGCATTTT CASSLNLGQGYSNQPQHF once . TRBJ1-5 TRBV5-6
TGTGCCAGCAGCGACAGCAGCGGGAGGGCCTATGAGCAGTTCTTC CASSDSSGRAYEQFF . TRBD2 TRBJ2-1 TRBV6-5
TGTGCCAGCAGCTTAGTGGGGCCCACGCCTTCTGGCTACACCTTC CASSLVGPTPSGYTF . . TRBJ1-2 TRBV7-9
TGTGCCAGCAGTTTTGCGGGCTTCAACAATGAGCAGTTCTTC CASSFAGFNNEQFF . . TRBJ2-1 TRBV28
TGTGCCAGCAGTACCATGACAGGGAGTCAGCCCCAGCATTTT CASSTMTGSQPQHF . TRBD1 TRBJ1-5 TRBV27
TGTGCCAGCAGCGCCGACGGACGGGGGGGCTACACCTTC CASSADGRGGYTF . . TRBJ1-2 TRBV9
TGTGCCAGCAGCCCCGGGACTCTGTCCTACGAGCAGTACTTC CASSPGTLSYEQYF . . TRBJ2-7 TRBV3-1/TRBV3-2
TGTGCTAGTGGTTTGGCAGGAAAGGGCAATCAGCCCCAGCATTTT CASGLAGKGNQPQHF . . TRBJ1-5 TRBV12-5
TGTGCCAGCAGCACCTCGGGACATTACAATGAGCAGTTCTTC CASSTSGHYNEQFF . . TRBJ2-1 TRBV7-3
TGTGCCAGTAGGGGCCGGGGAGGGATGGGCACTGAAGCTTTCTTT CASRGRGGMGTEAFF once . TRBJ1-1 TRBV19
TGTGCCAGCAGCCAAGGGGCAGGGGACGCTGAAAAACTGTTTTTT CASSQGAGDAEKLFF . . TRBJ1-4 TRBV5-5
TGTGCCAGCAGCTTGGAGCGAGCTGACTATGGCTACACCTTC CASSLERADYGYTF . . TRBJ1-2 TRBV5-4
TGCGCCAGCAGCATGGGACTAGCAACAGATACGCAGTATTTT CASSMGLATDTQYF . TRBD2 TRBJ2-3 TRBV5-1
TGTGCCAGCAGCACACCTGGGGCAGCGGGGGAATTGAAAGAGACCCAGTACTTC CASSTPGAAGELKETQYF once TRBD2 TRBJ2-5 TRBV7-2
TGTGCCAGCAGCACCCGACAGGGTGTGGGAAAACTGTTTTTT CASSTRQGVGKLFF . . TRBJ1-4 TRBV21-1
TGTGCCAGCAGCTTAGAGGCTAGCGGGTACGATGAGCAGTTCTTC CASSLEASGYDEQFF . TRBD2 TRBJ2-1 TRBV13
TGCGCCAGCAAGGCGAATCGAGCGGGACTCACCGGGGAGCTGTTTTTT CASKANRAGLTGELFF . TRBD2 TRBJ2-2 TRBV5-1
TGTGCCAGCAGACCAGCGGGAGCGTCGCAAGAGACCCAGTACTTC CASRPAGASQETQYF . TRBD2 TRBJ2-5 TRBV5-4
TGCGCCAGCAGCCAAGGGGGGGGGAACCGGGACAGGGACTACGAGCAGTACTTC CASSQGGGNRDRDYEQYF once TRBD1 TRBJ2-7 TRBV4-1
TGTGCCAGTACCGCGGTGGGGGCCACTGAAGCTTTCTTT CASTAVGATEAFF . . TRBJ1-1 TRBV19
TGCGCCAGCAGTGACGACAGGGGGAACACTGAAGCTTTCTTT CASSDDRGNTEAFF . TRBD1 TRBJ1-1 TRBV10-1
TGCGCCAGCAGCGCTACAGGGGTCGGGGAGACCCAGTACTTC CASSATGVGETQYF . TRBD1 TRBJ2-5 TRBV5-1
TGTGCCAGCAGCTTGGACAGGAGGGAGGGGCGGCCCCTCCACTTT CASSLDRREGRPLHF . . TRBJ1-6 TRBV5-5
TGTGCCAGCTCACCACACCCACGGGATAATGAAAAACTGTTTTTT CASSPHPRDNEKLFF . . TRBJ1-4 TRBV18
TGTGCCAGCAGTTACACTACGGCCAGAACTACCTACGAGCAGTACTTC CASSYTTARTTYEQYF once . TRBJ2-7 TRBV6-5
TGTGCCTGGAGTCCGCAGGGGTACACTGAAGCTTTCTTT CAWSPQGYTEAFF . . TRBJ1-1 TRBV30
TGTGCCAGCAGCTCTAGTTTGTCAGATACGCAGTATTTT CASSSSLSDTQYF . . TRBJ2-3 TRBV7-9
TGCGCCAGCAGCTTGGAACAGGACACTGAAGCTTTCTTT CASSLEQDTEAFF few . TRBJ1-1 TRBV5-1
TGTGCTAGTGGTTTGGTACTCAGGGGAAGCTACAATGAGCAGTTCTTC CASGLVLRGSYNEQFF . . TRBJ2-1 TRBV12-5
TGCGCCAGCAGCTTGGGTAGCGGGAGGACCCTAAATGAGCAGTTCTTC CASSLGSGRTLNEQFF . TRBD2 TRBJ2-1 TRBV5-1
TGTGCCAGCAGCCAGAGGGAGCGGGAGGGTTACAATGAGCAGTTCTTC CASSQREREGYNEQFF . TRBD2 TRBJ2-1 TRBV14
TGTGCCAGCAGTGATTCTAACGGGGGGAGGGGTGAAAAACTGTTTTTT CASSDSNGGRGEKLFF . . TRBJ1-4 TRBV25-1
TGTGCTAGTCTTGGGAGCGGCACAGATACGCAGTATTTT CASLGSGTDTQYF . . TRBJ2-3 TRBV12-5
TGTGCCAGCAGCTCCGCTAACAGGGGGCTGAGAGAGACCCAGTACTTC CASSSANRGLRETQYF few TRBD1 TRBJ2-5 TRBV7-6
TGTGCCAGCAGCGAGAGACTAGCGGGAGGGGCAGATACGCAGTATTTT CASSERLAGGADTQYF . TRBD2 TRBJ2-3 TRBV13
TGTGCCAGCAGCCTACTGGGCGGGGAATTAGGCTACACCTTC CASSLLGGELGYTF . . TRBJ1-2 TRBV6-5
TGTGCCAGCAGCTTCACTCATGCGAACACTGAAGCTTTCTTT CASSFTHANTEAFF . . TRBJ1-1 TRBV11-2
TGTGCCAGCAGCCAAGACGGGGGGACTGGAAACACCATATATTTT CASSQDGGTGNTIYF . . TRBJ1-3 TRBV3-1/TRBV3-2
TGCGCCAGCAGCGGACAGGGCGTGATTTCACCCCTCCACTTT CASSGQGVISPLHF few TRBD1 TRBJ1-6 TRBV5-1
TGCGCCAGCGGCCACAGGGGATGGCAGCCCCAGCATTTT CASGHRGWQPQHF . TRBD1 TRBJ1-5 TRBV10-1
TGTGCCAGCAGCGTATCCCCTAGCGGGGGGACAGATACGCAGTATTTT CASSVSPSGGTDTQYF . TRBD2 TRBJ2-3 TRBV9
TGTGCCAGCAGTGAATTAGGAGACAGGGGGTTGACTGAAGCTTTCTTT CASSELGDRGLTEAFF . TRBD1 TRBJ1-1 TRBV25-1
TGTGCCAGCAGCTTGGCGTTCGGTAGCGGGGGGGCGGTGACCCAGTACTTC CASSLAFGSGGAVTQYF . TRBD2 TRBJ2-5 TRBV5-4
TGTGCCAGCAGCTCGGGCACAGATACGCAGTATTTT CASSSGTDTQYF . . TRBJ2-3 TRBV11-2
TGCGCCAGCAGCTCAGCAGCGGGAGTGGGGGAGCAGTACTTC CASSSAAGVGEQYF . TRBD2 TRBJ2-7 TRBV5-1
TGTGCCAGTAGTATGTCAATAGCGGAGACCCAGTACTTC CASSMSIAETQYF . . TRBJ2-5 TRBV19
TGTGCCAGCAGCTTGGGAGGGCTGGGTAATGAAAAACTGTTTTTT CASSLGGLGNEKLFF . . TRBJ1-4 TRBV5-6
TGTGCCAGCAGCCAAGGAGGGACTAGCGGGGGTGAGACCCAGTACTTC CASSQGGTSGGETQYF . TRBD2 TRBJ2-5 TRBV4-2
TGTGCCAGCAGATCCCGGACTAGCGGAATTCAAGAGACCCAGTACTTC CASRSRTSGIQETQYF . TRBD2 TRBJ2-5 TRBV7-9
TGTGCCAGCAACTTAGCGGGAGGAGCCTACGAGCAGTACTTC CASNLAGGAYEQYF . TRBD2 TRBJ2-7 TRBV6-5
TGTGCCAGCAGCCTGCGACTTGGGACTAGCGGGAGTGGGGAGCAGTACTTC CASSLRLGTSGSGEQYF once TRBD2 TRBJ2-7 TRBV27